The sequence of this T cell receptor beta chain was determined in a study of blood T cell repertoires in COVID-19. The wider study: There were acute and convalescent COVID-19 samples, and they came from the United States, Italy and Spain.

The CDR3 has 15 residues. Germline V gene sequence: CDR1 SGHAT, CDR2 FQDESV (reference sequence). V shed 3 bases and J 6 bases; nucleotides not matched to a gene: 8. Clones were read by immunoSEQ multiplex PCR, and TCRdb kept only the in-frame ones, dropping some. The table shows tens of thousands of clones, with 81% occurring only once. This TCR was recovered from a man older than 75 with COVID-19, enrolled during active disease. The chain is built from TRBV11-1 and TRBJ2-1; 7 bases match TRBD1. Specimen: peripheral blood. The CDR3 DNA reads as TGTGCCAGCAGCTTTTATGTCCGGACAGGCAATGAGCAGTTCTTC. This translates into CASSFYVRTGNEQFF.